This entry lists 21 T cell receptor beta chains sequenced from one sample in a study of PD-L1 blockade in urothelial cancer. This table comes from immunoSEQ multiplex PCR, and its TCRdb copy is limited to in-frame clones, with some not included. The sample holds around 110,000 clones, roughly 91% seen once. As for time point: peripheral blood 6 weeks after treatment start. The specimen comprised PBMCs, sampled around atezolizumab (anti-PD-L1) treatment. Every receptor here comes from a man in his sixties with urothelial cancer.

The genes are TRBV2 and TRBJ1-3, with no clear D. This CDR3 region has 13 residues. The germline V gene encodes CDR1 SNHLY and CDR2 FYNNEI. V was trimmed by 7 bases and J by 0 bases, leaving 7 bases between them. The DNA for the CDR3 is TGTGCCAGCATCTATAGCTCTGGAAACACCATATATTTT. Its translation is CASIYSSGNTIYF.

The J gene is TRBJ1-5, the V gene TRBV9, with a possible D match to TRBD1 (6 bases). Trimming pared 1 base from V and 4 bases from J, leaving 12 bases between. The CDR3 loop spans 15 amino acids. Per germline, CDR1 SGDLS and CDR2 YYNGEE. CDR3 region: CASSVSHGQNQPQHF. CDR3 DNA sequence: TGTGCCAGCAGCGTATCCCACGGACAGAATCAGCCCCAGCATTTT. Full variable domain (remainder filled in from reference TRBV9 and TRBJ1-5): DSGVTQTPKHLITATGQRVTLRCSPRSGDLSVYWYQQSLDQGLQFLIQYYNGEERAKGNILERFSAQQFPDLHSELNLSSLELGDSALYFCASSVSHGQNQPQHFGDGTRLSIL.

CDR3 amino acids: CASSPSSRGDTQYF. The DNA for the CDR3 is TGTGCCAGCAGCCCCTCTAGTAGAGGCGATACGCAGTATTTT. This sequence joins TRBV11-2 and TRBJ2-3; no clear D. V was pared by 5 bases and J by 6 bases, with 15 bases between. Per the germline V gene, CDR1 is SGHAT and CDR2 is FQNNGV. The CDR3 covers 14 residues.

The V and J genes are TRBV13 and TRBJ2-7; TRBD2 might be the D (7 bases). The CDR3 extends over 16 amino acids. Trimming removed 4 bases from V and 0 bases from J, with 16 bases in between. Per the germline V gene, CDR1 is PRHDT and CDR2 is FYEKMQ (reference sequence). In DNA form, the CDR3 reads TGTGCCAGCAGCTGGGGGGGCCGGGCCCTCTCCTACGAGCAGTACTTC. Its protein product is CASSWGGRALSYEQYF.

CDR3 sequence: CASSPARGISYEQYF. CDR3 bases: TGTGCCAGCTCACCGGCTCGGGGGATCTCCTACGAGCAGTACTTC. The chain links TRBV18 to TRBJ2-7; D might be TRBD2 (6 bases). Germline V gene data show CDR1 as KGHSH and CDR2 as LQKENI. The ends were cut back, 3 bases at V and 0 bases at J, with 12 bases in the middle. CDR3 length equals 15 residues.

The V and J genes are TRBV4-1 and TRBJ1-2; the match to TRBD1 covers 7 bases. The CDR3 has 14 residues. Per the germline V gene, CDR1 is MGHRA and CDR2 is YSYEKL. Unmatched junction bases numbered 7, after V lost 1 base and J lost 8 bases. CDR3 nucleotide sequence: TGCGCCAGCAGCCAAGGGACAGGACTGAGGGGCTACACCTTC. Protein: CASSQGTGLRGYTF.

The gene calls are TRBV4-3 and TRBJ1-6; D is ambiguous. This CDR3 has 15 residues. V gave up 2 bases and J gave up 4 bases, with 9 bases separating them. Germline V lookup: CDR1 LGHNA, CDR2 YSLEER. The CDR3 sequence: CASSQSTEYNSPLHF. CDR3 DNA: TGCGCCAGCAGCCAATCTACAGAGTATAATTCACCCCTCCACTTT.

This clone was observed a handful of times. The J gene is TRBJ1-2, the V gene TRBV5-1, with 9 bases aligning to TRBD1. This CDR3 region has 15 residues. J was trimmed by 2 bases and V by 5 bases; bases with no gene match: 7. Per germline, CDR1 SGHRS and CDR2 YFSETQ. This CDR3 reads CASRISGTGNYGYTF. In DNA form, the CDR3 reads TGCGCCAGCAGGATTTCCGGGACAGGGAACTATGGCTACACCTTC.

This clone was seen once. The V and J genes are TRBV11-2 and TRBJ2-1, with D maybe TRBD1 (5 bases). CDR1 and CDR2 (germline): SGHAT, FQNNGV. The CDR3 covers 11 residues. The V gene lost 2 bases and the J gene lost 14 bases, with 10 bases spanning the gap. This CDR3 reads CASSLSQGKFF. CDR3 in DNA: TGTGCCAGCAGCTTAAGCCAGGGAAAGTTCTTC.

The rearrangement uses TRBV7-9 and TRBJ2-5; 10 bases agree with TRBD2. Germline CDR1 is SEHNR and CDR2 is FQNEAQ (reference sequence). After removal of 2 bases from V and 4 bases from J, the junction contained 10 bases not matched to a gene. CDR3 length: 17 residues. CDR3 DNA sequence: TGTGCCAGCAGCTTATCCCCCCTAGCGGGAGTTGGAGAGACCCAGTACTTC. Its translation is CASSLSPLAGVGETQYF. The whole variable domain, filled in from reference TRBV7-9 and TRBJ2-5, reads DTGVSQNPRHKITKRGQNVTFRCDPISEHNRLYWYRQTLGQGPEFLTYFQNEAQLEKSRLLSDRFSAERPKGSFSTLEIQRTEQGDSAMYLCASSLSPLAGVGETQYFGPGTRLLVL.

The rearrangement joins TRBV27 to TRBJ1-4; TRBD1 aligns across 7 bases. Trimming removed 6 bases from V and 3 bases from J; junction bases left unmatched: 7. Germline loops: CDR1 MNHEY, CDR2 SMNVEV (reference sequence). The CDR3 has 15 amino acids. The CDR3 DNA follows: TGTGCCAGCAGACTCGACAGGGATCCTAATGAAAAACTGTTTTTT. Amino acid sequence: CASRLDRDPNEKLFF.

This rearrangement joins TRBV27 to TRBJ2-7, with TRBD1 identical over 10 bases. J gave up 7 bases and V 5 bases, and 8 bases lay outside the gene matches. Germline-derived CDR1 and CDR2 are MNHEY and SMNVEV (reference sequence). This CDR3 is 14 amino acids long. CDR3 sequence (DNA): TGTGCCAGCAGTACCGGGACAGGGGTTGCTGAGCAGTACTTC. Amino acid sequence: CASSTGTGVAEQYF.

The chain employs TRBV5-1 and TRBJ1-1, with D tentatively TRBD1 (5 bases). This CDR3 is 14 amino acids long. Trimming removed 4 bases from V and 0 bases from J, with 10 bases in between. Germline V CDR1 and CDR2: SGHRS, YFSETQ. Here the CDR3 DNA reads TGCGCCAGCAGCCCTGGGGGGATGAACACTGAAGCTTTCTTT. The encoded protein is CASSPGGMNTEAFF.

The chain has TRBV19 and TRBJ1-4; possibly TRBD1 for D (6 bases). V lost 8 bases to trimming and J lost 8 bases, with 21 bases between them. Germline V gene lookup returns CDR1 LNHDA and CDR2 SQIVND (reference sequence). CDR3 length: 15 amino acids. The CDR3 DNA follows: TGTGCCAGTGGGGAACAGGGCCTTTGGACGGAAAAACTGTTTTTT. Protein: CASGEQGLWTEKLFF.

The chain employs TRBV4-2 and TRBJ1-4; D unclear. The germline V gene has CDR1 LGHNA and CDR2 YNFKEQ. V was cut by 2 bases and J by 0 bases, with 7 bases left in between. This CDR3 spans 15 amino acids. CDR3 sequence reads: CASSQQDATNEKLFF. The CDR3 DNA reads TGTGCCAGCAGCCAACAGGATGCAACTAATGAAAAACTGTTTTTT.

The chain employs TRBV6-1 and TRBJ2-7; 10 nucleotides align to TRBD2. The CDR3 length is 16 residues. From germline, CDR1 is MNHNS and CDR2 SASEGT. The J segment lost 1 base and the V segment lost 4 bases, leaving 7 bases of the junction unmatched. This CDR3 is CASSGDLAGGSYEQYF. In DNA, the CDR3 is TGTGCCAGCAGTGGGGACTTAGCGGGGGGTTCCTACGAGCAGTACTTC.

The chain is built from TRBV7-9 and TRBJ1-1; D perhaps matches TRBD1 (6 bases). The CDR3 length is 13 residues. V was clipped by 6 bases and J by 5 bases, with 13 bases between them. Germline-derived CDR1 and CDR2 are SEHNR and FQNEAQ (reference sequence). DNA of the CDR3: TGTGCCAGCAGTCGCCAAACAGGGACTGAAGCTTTCTTT. Translated: CASSRQTGTEAFF.

V is TRBV19 and J is TRBJ2-2, with D possibly being TRBD1 (5 bases). Germline CDR1 and CDR2: LNHDA and SQIVND (reference sequence). V was clipped by 7 bases and J by 5 bases, with 14 bases between them. There are 14 residues in the CDR3. CDR3: CASKDGARTGELFF. In DNA, the CDR3 is TGTGCCAGTAAGGATGGGGCGAGGACCGGGGAGCTGTTTTTT.

As concerns this clone: One end of the junction is discordant with germline, which a read error may explain. This chain connects TRBV5-1 to TRBJ1-2; 8 positions agree with TRBD1. CDR1 is SGHRS and CDR2 is YFSETQ in the germline V gene. The CDR3 is 15 amino acids. CDR3 residues: CASSYDGQGNSGYTF. CDR3 nucleotides: TGCGCCAGCAGCTACGATGGACAGGGTAACTCTGGCTACACCTTC.

This sequence joins TRBV7-2 and TRBJ2-2; 10 bases line up with TRBD2. The CDR3 sequence is 18 residues long. Trimming cost V 2 bases and J 7 bases; bases outside gene matches: 13. Germline V gene lookup returns CDR1 SGHTA and CDR2 FQGNSA. CDR3 in amino acids: CASSLSRASGSGIGELFF. The CDR3 nucleotides read TGTGCCAGCAGCTTAAGTCGGGCTAGCGGGAGTGGGATCGGGGAGCTGTTTTTT.

The chain uses TRBV7-9 and TRBJ2-3; TRBD1 might be the D (8 bases). Trimming cost V 1 base and J 5 bases, with 22 bases left between them. Germline CDR1 SEHNR, CDR2 FQNEAQ (reference sequence). The CDR3 covers 18 residues. The DNA for the CDR3 is TGTGCCAGCAGCTTAGGGCTACAGGGGGGGGGAGGATTAGATACGCAGTATTTT. Protein product: CASSLGLQGGGGLDTQYF.